This T cell receptor (beta chain) was observed in a study of cytomegalovirus exposure and HLA in healthy donors. PCR involved 60 Vbeta and 13 Jbeta primers. Assay used: immunoSEQ multiplex PCR; TCRdb lists only in-frame clones, some missing. The sample lists some 130,000 clones, around 77% seen once, with 4% to 5.5% in the top ten. Remarks on this clone: The antigen is unknown.

In nominal health when sampled, donors likely had unrecorded immune exposures nonetheless. Deletions cut 1 base from V and 0 bases from J, with 13 bases between. CDR1 and CDR2 (germline): SEHNR, FQNEAQ (reference sequence). This CDR3 contains 16 residues. Study-wide results and limits: Later work showed greater clonal expansion in HLA-associated TCR beta chains than in equally common others.

The TCR sequence derives from a man aged 25-45 years in good health. The sequenced material came from PBMCs. V usage is TRBV7-9 and J usage is TRBJ2-7; perhaps TRBD2 as D (5 bases). The CDR3 nucleotides are TGTGCCAGCAGCTTAGGACCCGCGGGCCGCTCCTACGAGCAGTACTTC. Residues: CASSLGPAGRSYEQYF.